A single sample is the source of the 4 T cell receptor beta chains below, sequenced in a study of T-cell memory formation after mild COVID-19. One entry per CDR3 protein, called by TCRdb with MiXCR from the 5' RACE reads. Seen here are about 110,000 distinct CDR3 sequences, 15% to 20% observed once, and the top ten hold approximately 5.1%. The sequenced sample was PBMCs or a T cell subset sorted from them (not recorded which). All receptors come from a man younger than 35 who had mild COVID-19 (a few samples of this study predate the infection). Cell type and time point are not known.

The CDR3 nucleotides are TGTGCCAGCTCACACGGACAGGGCGGGGAGCTGTTTTTT. It translates to CASSHGQGGELFF. V gene TRBV18 combines with J gene TRBJ2-2; TRBD1 aligns across 8 bases. The CDR3 consists of 13 residues. Germline CDR1 and CDR2: KGHSH and LQKENI. J was trimmed by 7 bases and V by 4 bases; bases with no gene match: 2.

This CDR3 reads CASSYRTGIGNEQFF. The DNA of the CDR3 is TGTGCCAGCAGTTACAGGACAGGGATTGGCAATGAGCAGTTCTTC. This chain joins TRBV6-2 or TRBV6-3 and TRBJ2-1, with 8 bases that match TRBD1. This CDR3 region has 15 residues. Germline trimming cut 2 bases from V and 6 bases from J; bases unmatched to any gene: 6. Germline CDR1 reads MNHEY; CDR2 reads SVGEGT.

This chain joins TRBV4-3 and TRBJ2-1, with D possibly being TRBD1 or TRBD2 (7 bases each). The CDR3 covers 17 residues. V was trimmed by 4 bases and J by 0 bases, leaving 16 bases between them. The V gene's germline CDR1 is LGHNA and CDR2 YSLEER. The CDR3 DNA reads as TGCGCCAGCAGCCGAGGGAGGGGGCGGGGCTCCTACAATGAGCAGTTCTTC. Protein product: CASSRGRGRGSYNEQFF.

V gene TRBV11-2 combines with J gene TRBJ2-7, with D uncertain. The CDR3 covers 14 residues. V was clipped by 6 bases and J by 5 bases, with 17 bases between them. Per germline, CDR1 SGHAT and CDR2 FQNNGV. This chain's CDR3 is CASSPIRRRHEQYF. In DNA form, the CDR3 reads TGTGCCAGCAGTCCAATCCGACGGCGGCACGAGCAGTACTTC.